These T cell receptor beta chains were read from a single sample in a study of blood T cell repertoires in COVID-19. Here immunoSEQ multiplex PCR was the method, and the copy in TCRdb shows in-frame clones only, minus some. The sample carries about 230,000 clones, 80% to 90% recorded once. The sample taken for sequencing was peripheral blood. These receptors all stem from a woman aged 40 to 49 who had recovered from COVID-19. CDR3s include the opening cysteine and the closing phenylalanine or tryptophan.

>TRBV19|TRBJ1-3
CASSLSSGNTIYF
>TRBV5-6|TRBJ1-1
CASSTGQGWDTEAFF
>TRBV29-1|TRBJ1-2
CSVGDSYRGYTF
>TRBV6-6|TRBJ1-2
CASRTGQNNYGYTF
>TRBV6-5|TRBJ2-1
CASSYSAGDGEQFF
>TRBV6-2/TRBV6-3|TRBJ1-5
CASSTLGQGSYLWSNQPQHF
>TRBV10-2|TRBJ2-4
CASSAGGVGNIQYF
>TRBV6-5|TRBJ1-3
CASSYSGQKRDTIYF
>TRBV11-2|TRBJ2-1
CASSPGGAAIGQFF
>TRBV30|TRBJ2-3
CAWSGYSGDTQYF
>TRBV7-6|TRBJ2-2
CASSSGQGAERELFF
>TRBV6-5|TRBJ1-4
CASSYGRGNEKLFF
>TRBV9|TRBJ1-1
CASSVFKNTEAFF
>TRBV18|TRBJ1-2
CASSRTGASGTDYGYTF
>TRBV5-1|TRBJ1-1
CASARTVNPNTEAFF
>TRBV11-1|TRBJ2-5
CASSSQETQYF
>TRBV4-3|TRBJ2-1
CASSQDSGQGGNEQFF
>TRBV3-1/TRBV3-2|TRBJ1-2
CASSERTGGGYTF
>TRBV11-3|TRBJ1-1
CASSIMGHSSTEAFF
>TRBV18|TRBJ1-4
CASSQGQGADEKLFF
>TRBV5-4|TRBJ1-6
CASSPGGTDSPLHF
>TRBV18|TRBJ2-3
CASSYSPDTQYF
>TRBV10-3|TRBJ1-1
CAISDMKGDTEAFF
>TRBV30|TRBJ1-4
CAWSGVSDRDEKLFF
>TRBV19|TRBJ1-1
CASSTGPETSTEAFF
>TRBV19|TRBJ1-1
CASSIQADYTEAFF
>TRBV7-2|TRBJ1-2
CASSITGQDDGYTF
>TRBV12-3/TRBV12-4|TRBJ1-2
CASSFVDYGYTF